This T cell receptor beta chain was profiled in a study of Ad26.COV2.S vaccination and SARS-CoV-2 variants. Points from the study as a whole: Those who received the vaccine showed greater spike-specific TCR breadth than those given placebo. Substantial breadth was reportedly displayed by spike-specific CD8+ and CD4+ T cell responses after vaccination.

To note about this clone: Its cognate antigen is unknown.

Sample treatment: around 19 received Ad26.COV2.S at low or high dose, single or two shots; several received placebo; per-sample allocation not given. Collection of samples fell on day 63 after the first vaccine or placebo injection. An adult of 18-55 years in Boston served as donor. Vaccination used an Ad26 vector expressing Wuhan-strain SARS-CoV-2 spike. CDR1 and CDR2 (germline): SGHVS, FQNEAQ. CDR3 size: 11 residues. Trimming cost V 6 bases and J 4 bases, with 5 bases left between them. Here immunoSEQ multiplex PCR was the method, and the copy in TCRdb shows in-frame clones only, minus some. Of more than 400,000 clones in the sample, 80% to 95% are singletons; the top ten hold approximately 4.5%.

The material was peripheral blood, obtained in a trial of Ad26.COV2.S vaccine versus placebo. This clonotype was obtained from a person aged 18 to 65 who received the Ad26.COV2.S COVID-19 vaccine or a placebo. This chain links TRBV7-8 with TRBJ2-3; no clear D gene. The CDR3 DNA sequence: TGTGCCAGCAGTCTGTCAGATACGCAGTATTTT. It yields the protein CASSLSDTQYF.